These 18 T cell receptor beta chains came from one sample sequenced in a study of T-cell reconstitution after alpha-beta-depleted transplantation in children. This sample's TCRbeta library carried unique molecular identifier barcodes. MiXCR, run by TCRdb on the PCR reads, gives a single entry per CDR3 protein. The table records approximately 290,000 distinct CDR3 sequences, under 14% of them present only once. The sample here was peripheral blood, taken 180 days after TCRalphabeta/CD19-depleted stem cell transplant. The receptor source for this set is a male patient between 2 and 15 years old who had a stem cell transplant for chronic granulomatous disease, so the T cells may come from the graft donor.

This clonotype was seen at least ten times. V usage is TRBV20-1 and J usage is TRBJ2-7; no reliable D call. Germline V gene data show CDR1 as DFQATT and CDR2 as SNEGSKA (reference sequence). This CDR3 has 12 amino acids. The V end lost 5 bases, the J end lost 4 bases, and 12 bases lay between the germline ends. CDR3 protein: CSAHAVAYEQYF. CDR3 DNA sequence: TGCAGTGCTCACGCGGTAGCTTACGAGCAGTACTTC.

This clonotype has a count of ten or more. This rearrangement joins TRBV19 to TRBJ2-7; D ambiguous. The CDR3 length is 14 residues. Germline V gene sequence: CDR1 LNHDA, CDR2 SQIVND (reference sequence). V lost 4 bases to trimming and J lost 0 bases, with 10 bases between them. In DNA, the CDR3 is TGTGCCAGTAGTACTGACCTGACCTCCTACGAGCAGTACTTC. This codes for CASSTDLTSYEQYF.

This clonotype was observed at least ten times. The V and J genes are TRBV12-3 or TRBV12-4 and TRBJ2-1; the D is unclear. This CDR3 has 12 amino acids. The ends were cut back, 5 bases at V and 10 bases at J, with 12 bases in the middle. In DNA, the CDR3 is TGTGCCAGCAGTCCCCACGCAGCAGAGCAGTTCTTC. Translated, it gives CASSPHAAEQFF.

Comments on this clonotype: This could be a read error, since a much larger clone is one nucleotide away. The chain has TRBV5-5 and TRBJ2-3, with D tentatively TRBD2 (5 bases). This CDR3 is 15 amino acids long. Germline assignment: CDR1 SGHKS and CDR2 YYEKEE (reference sequence). The DNA of the CDR3 is TGTGCCAGCAGCTTGGTGGCGGGTTACACAGATACGAAGTATTTT. It codes for CASSLVAGYTDTKYF.

This clonotype was seen just once. The chain has TRBV28 and TRBJ2-7, with 7 bases matching TRBD2. CDR1 and CDR2 from the germline V gene are MDHEN and SYDVKM. The V segment lost 6 bases and the J segment 3 bases; nucleotides outside the gene matches: 11. This CDR3 is built from 15 residues. The CDR3 nucleotides read TGTGCCAGCAGATTGGGGGGAGCGGGGTACTACGAGCAGTACTTC. This encodes CASRLGGAGYYEQYF.

This clonotype occurred many times. The chain links TRBV15 to TRBJ2-7; 7 bases align to TRBD2. The trim removed 0 bases at V and 7 bases at J, leaving 9 bases unmatched. CDR1 is LNHNV and CDR2 is YYDKDF in the germline V gene (reference sequence). The CDR3 is 15 residues long. CDR3 sequence (DNA): TGTGCCACCAGCAGAGATCGGGGGGTAGCGCTGGAGCAGTACTTC. It codes for CATSRDRGVALEQYF. The variable domain in full, with the rest retrieved from reference TRBV15 and TRBJ2-7, is DAMVIQNPRYQVTQFGKPVTLSCSQTLNHNVMYWYQQKSSQAPKLLFHYYDKDFNNEADTPDNFQSRRPNTSFCFLDIRSPGLGDTAMYLCATSRDRGVALEQYFGPGTRLTVT.

The table lists this clonotype with many counts. The V and J genes are TRBV11-2 and TRBJ2-7, with TRBD2 matching 11 bases. With V trimmed by 4 bases and J by 3 bases, 5 bases remained unmatched. In germline, CDR1 is SGHAT, CDR2 FQNNGV. The CDR3 loop spans 15 amino acids. The CDR3 DNA is TGTGCCAGCAGCTACCGACTAGCGGGAAACTACGAGCAGTACTTC. It codes for CASSYRLAGNYEQYF.

At least ten counts were recorded for this clonotype. The V gene is TRBV12-3 or TRBV12-4, the J gene TRBJ2-7; D remains unclear. The V gene lost 4 bases and the J gene lost 3 bases, with 4 bases spanning the gap. The CDR3 is made up of 11 amino acids. This CDR3 reads CASSSFYEQYF. The CDR3 coding sequence is TGTGCCAGCAGTTCATTCTACGAGCAGTACTTC.

This clonotype showed up many times. This chain uses TRBV7-9 with TRBJ2-7; TRBD1 might be the D (6 bases). Between the trimmed V and J ends, which lost 5 bases and 4 bases, there was a span of 15 bases. The CDR3 runs 14 residues. Germline CDR1 is SEHNR and CDR2 is FQNEAQ (reference sequence). CDR3 in DNA: TGTGCCAGCAGCGTCTACAGGGATCCGTACGAGCAGTACTTC. Translating it yields CASSVYRDPYEQYF.

This clonotype was observed at least ten times. V gene TRBV20-1 combines with J gene TRBJ1-1; D is perhaps TRBD1 (5 bases). The germline V and J ends were trimmed by 5 bases and 0 bases, with 13 bases remaining between them. CDR3 length: 14 amino acids. Germline values: CDR1 DFQATT, CDR2 SNEGSKA (reference sequence). The CDR3 sequence: CSALGGNLNTEAFF. The CDR3 DNA reads TGCAGTGCTCTGGGGGGGAATTTGAACACTGAAGCTTTCTTT.

Many counts were recorded for this clonotype. This chain links TRBV10-3 with TRBJ2-2; TRBD2 agrees at 10 bases. CDR3 length equals 15 residues. The trim removed 4 bases at V and 1 base at J, leaving 0 bases unmatched. Germline V gives CDR1 ENHRY, CDR2 SYGVKD. The CDR3 region is CAISGTSGNTGELFF. CDR3 DNA: TGTGCCATCAGTGGGACTAGCGGGAACACCGGGGAGCTGTTTTTT.

At least ten counts were recorded for this clonotype. The chain is built from TRBV18 and TRBJ1-6, with D possibly being TRBD1 (5 bases). The CDR3 covers 14 residues. V dropped 0 bases and J dropped 7 bases, with 7 bases sitting between them. Germline V CDR1 and CDR2: KGHSH, LQKENI. This chain's CDR3 is CASSPPEGNSPLHF. The CDR3 DNA reads TGTGCCAGCTCACCACCGGAGGGGAATTCACCCCTCCACTTT.

This clonotype showed up many times. The genes are TRBV29-1 and TRBJ2-3; D is uncertain. V was clipped by 4 bases and J by 7 bases, with 6 bases between them. CDR3 length: 10 residues. Germline V gene data show CDR1 as SQVTM and CDR2 as ANQGSEA. The CDR3 reads CSVVGNTQYF. The CDR3 bases are TGCAGCGTTGTGGGGAATACGCAGTATTTT.

The V gene is TRBV4-3, the J gene TRBJ2-3; TRBD1 or TRBD2 may be the D gene (5 bases each). Germline CDR1 LGHNA, CDR2 YSLEER. Deletions cut 4 bases from V and 5 bases from J, with 16 bases between. This CDR3 spans 15 amino acids. CDR3 nucleotide sequence: TGCGCCAGCAGCCGACGGGACCAAAGGGGAGATACGCAGTATTTT. It specifies CASSRRDQRGDTQYF.

This clonotype showed up many times. J is TRBJ2-3 and V is TRBV14; the D call may be TRBD1 or TRBD2 (5 bases each). The germline V gene encodes CDR1 SGHDN and CDR2 FVKESK. The CDR3 spans 17 residues. The ends were cut back, 2 bases at V and 0 bases at J, with 15 bases in the middle. The CDR3 spells CASSQHPSGASTDTQYF. In nucleotides, the CDR3 is TGTGCCAGCAGCCAACATCCATCCGGGGCTAGCACAGATACGCAGTATTTT.

This clonotype was counted many times. V gene TRBV5-1 combines with J gene TRBJ2-1; 16 bases are a match to TRBD2. The CDR3 length is 17 residues. Looked up from germline, CDR1 is SGHRS and CDR2 is YFSETQ. V shed 4 bases, J shed 6 bases, and the junction held 7 bases outside the gene matches. The CDR3 DNA follows: TGCGCCAGCAGCGCGGGACTAGCGGGGGGGCCCGGCAATGAGCAGTTCTTC. Protein: CASSAGLAGGPGNEQFF. Using reference TRBV5-1 and TRBJ2-1 for the parts outside the CDR3, the full variable domain is KAGVTQTPRYLIKTRGQQVTLSCSPISGHRSVSWYQQTPGQGLQFLFEYFSETQRNKGNFPGRFSGRQFSNSRSEMNVSTLELGDSALYLCASSAGLAGGPGNEQFFGPGTRLTVL.

A word on this clonotype: One end of the junction is discordant with germline, which a read error may explain. The V gene is TRBV18, the J gene TRBJ1-1; D is unclear. The CDR3 extends over 15 amino acids. CDR1 is KGHSH, CDR2 LQKENI, per germline. The CDR3 sequence is CASSLYLQQNTEALF. CDR3 bases: TGTGCCAGCTCACTTTACCTACAGCAGAACACTGAAGCTCTCTTT.

This clonotype was recorded at least ten times. The chain is built from TRBV20-1 and TRBJ2-3; 7 nucleotides line up with TRBD2. Germline CDR1 and CDR2: DFQATT and SNEGSKA (reference sequence). V trimming: 6 bases; J trimming: 6 bases; junction bases outside the gene matches: 9. The CDR3 is 13 amino acids. CDR3: CSAPWGGEDTQYF. The DNA for the CDR3 is TGCAGTGCCCCCTGGGGGGGAGAGGATACGCAGTATTTT.